This T cell receptor beta chain was sequenced during a study of T cells in Graves' hyperthyroidism and ophthalmopathy. At the level of the study: Peripheral blood was drawn at first diagnosis, prior to all treatment.

CDR1 and CDR2 from the germline V gene are SQVTM and ANQGSEA. The length of the CDR3 is 14 residues. V dropped 7 bases and J dropped 5; count of bases not matched to a gene: 10. Amplified regions were TCR beta CDR3 sequences from RNA transcripts. Researchers ran a first-round RT-PCR on the TCR CDR3 using the HTBI primer set. In TCRdb, the multiplex PCR reads were re-called with MiXCR into one record per CDR3 protein. The sample holds about 350,000 distinct CDR3 sequences, 11% to 15% seen once. The clonotype was recovered from a woman aged 30 to 39 with Graves' hyperthyroidism. Sequences were obtained from blood. V is TRBV29-1 and J is TRBJ2-5; 10 bases align to TRBD1. CDR3 sequence reads: CSESAGTGEETQYF. DNA for the CDR3: TGCAGCGAATCTGCCGGGACAGGGGAGGAGACCCAGTACTTC. The full variable domain, its missing parts supplied by reference TRBV29-1 and TRBJ2-5, is SAVISQKPSRDICQRGTSLTIQCQVDSQVTMMFWYRQQPGQSLTLIATANQGSEATYESGFVIDKFPISRPNLTFSTLTVSNMSPEDSSIYLCSESAGTGEETQYFGPGTRLLVL.